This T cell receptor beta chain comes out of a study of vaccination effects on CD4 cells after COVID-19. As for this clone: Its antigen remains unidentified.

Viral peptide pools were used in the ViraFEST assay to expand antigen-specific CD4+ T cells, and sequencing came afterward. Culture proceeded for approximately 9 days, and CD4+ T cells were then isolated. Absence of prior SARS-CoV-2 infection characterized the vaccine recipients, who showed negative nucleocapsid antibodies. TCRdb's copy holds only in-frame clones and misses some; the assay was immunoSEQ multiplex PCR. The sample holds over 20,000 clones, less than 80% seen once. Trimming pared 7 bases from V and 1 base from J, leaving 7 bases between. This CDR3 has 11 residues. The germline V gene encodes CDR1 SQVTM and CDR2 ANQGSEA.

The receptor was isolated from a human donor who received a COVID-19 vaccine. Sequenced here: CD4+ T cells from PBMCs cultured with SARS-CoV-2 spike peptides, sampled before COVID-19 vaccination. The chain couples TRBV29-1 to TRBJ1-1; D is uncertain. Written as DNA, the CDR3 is TGCAGCGGCCGGGAGAACACTGAAGCTTTCTTT. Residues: CSGRENTEAFF. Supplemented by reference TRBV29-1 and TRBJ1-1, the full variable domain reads SAVISQKPSRDICQRGTSLTIQCQVDSQVTMMFWYRQQPGQSLTLIATANQGSEATYESGFVIDKFPISRPNLTFSTLTVSNMSPEDSSIYLCSGRENTEAFFGQGTRLTVV.